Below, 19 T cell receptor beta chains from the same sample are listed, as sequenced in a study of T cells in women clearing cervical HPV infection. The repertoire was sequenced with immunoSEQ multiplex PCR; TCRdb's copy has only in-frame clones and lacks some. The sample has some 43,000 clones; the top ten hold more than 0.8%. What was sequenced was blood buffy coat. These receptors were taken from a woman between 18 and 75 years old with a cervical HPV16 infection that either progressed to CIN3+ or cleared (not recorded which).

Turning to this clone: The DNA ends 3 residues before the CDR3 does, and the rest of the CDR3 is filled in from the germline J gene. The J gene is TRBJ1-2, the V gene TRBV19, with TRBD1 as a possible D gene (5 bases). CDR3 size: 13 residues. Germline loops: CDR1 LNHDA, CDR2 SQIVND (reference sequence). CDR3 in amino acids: CASSAAGGDDYTF. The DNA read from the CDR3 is TGTGCCAGTAGTGCAGCTGGGGGGGACGAC.

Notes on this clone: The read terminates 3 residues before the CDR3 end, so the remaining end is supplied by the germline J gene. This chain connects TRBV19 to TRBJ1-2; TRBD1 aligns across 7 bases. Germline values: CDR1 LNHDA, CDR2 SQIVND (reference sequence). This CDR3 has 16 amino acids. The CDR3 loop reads CASSIGQGVVSWGYTF. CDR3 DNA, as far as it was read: TGTGCCAGTAGTATCGGGCAGGGGGTCGTTTCATGGGGC. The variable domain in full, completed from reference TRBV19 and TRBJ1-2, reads DGGITQSPKYLFRKEGQNVTLSCEQNLNHDAMYWYRQDPGQGLRLIYYSQIVNDFQKGDIAEGYSVSREKKESFPLTVTSAQKNPTAFYLCASSIGQGVVSWGYTFGSGTRLTVV.

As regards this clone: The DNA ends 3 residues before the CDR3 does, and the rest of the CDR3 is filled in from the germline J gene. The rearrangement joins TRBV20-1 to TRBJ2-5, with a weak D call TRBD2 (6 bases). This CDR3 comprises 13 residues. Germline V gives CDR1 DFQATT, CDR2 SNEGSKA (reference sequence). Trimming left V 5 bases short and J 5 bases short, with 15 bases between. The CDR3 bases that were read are TGCAGTGCTGGGGGGATAGAGTCTGAGACC. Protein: CSAGGIESET. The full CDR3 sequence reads CSAGGIESETQYF.

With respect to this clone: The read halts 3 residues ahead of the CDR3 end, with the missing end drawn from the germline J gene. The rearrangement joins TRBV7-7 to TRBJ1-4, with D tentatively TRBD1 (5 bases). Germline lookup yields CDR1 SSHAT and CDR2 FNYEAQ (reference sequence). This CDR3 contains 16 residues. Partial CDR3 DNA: TGTGCCAAGGTAAGTGGGGCAGCGCCTGGGGCCAACGTA. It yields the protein CAKVSGAAPGANV. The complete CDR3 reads CAKVSGAAPGANVLFF.

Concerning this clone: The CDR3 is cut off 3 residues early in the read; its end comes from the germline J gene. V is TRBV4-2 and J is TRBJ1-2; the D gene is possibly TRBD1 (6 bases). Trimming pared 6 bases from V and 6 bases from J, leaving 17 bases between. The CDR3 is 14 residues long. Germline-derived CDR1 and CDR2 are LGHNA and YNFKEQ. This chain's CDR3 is CASRTSGGRHGYTF. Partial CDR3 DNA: TGTGCCAGCAGGACATCCGGGGGGCGGCATGGC.

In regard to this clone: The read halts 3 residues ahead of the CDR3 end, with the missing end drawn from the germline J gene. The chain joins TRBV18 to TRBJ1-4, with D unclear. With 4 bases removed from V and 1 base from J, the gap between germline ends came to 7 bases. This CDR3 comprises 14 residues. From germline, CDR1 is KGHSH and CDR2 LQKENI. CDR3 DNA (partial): TGTGCCAGCTCACGTGCCGGAACTAATGAAAAA. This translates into CASSRAGTNEK. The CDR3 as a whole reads CASSRAGTNEKLFF.

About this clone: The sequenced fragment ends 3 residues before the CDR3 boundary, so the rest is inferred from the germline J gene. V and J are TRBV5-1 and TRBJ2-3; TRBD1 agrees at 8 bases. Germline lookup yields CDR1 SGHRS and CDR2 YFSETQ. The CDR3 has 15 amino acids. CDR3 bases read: TGCGCCAGCAGCTATGCAGGGGGCTCGGGTCAGCCG. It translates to CASSYAGGSGQP. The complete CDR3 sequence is CASSYAGGSGQPQYF.

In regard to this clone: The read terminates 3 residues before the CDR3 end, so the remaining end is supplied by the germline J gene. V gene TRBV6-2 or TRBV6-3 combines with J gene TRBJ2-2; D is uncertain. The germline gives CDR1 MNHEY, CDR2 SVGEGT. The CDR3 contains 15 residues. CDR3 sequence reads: CANSLKSSYNSPLFF. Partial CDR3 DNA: TGTGCCAACTCGCTTAAGAGCTCCTATAATTCACCG.

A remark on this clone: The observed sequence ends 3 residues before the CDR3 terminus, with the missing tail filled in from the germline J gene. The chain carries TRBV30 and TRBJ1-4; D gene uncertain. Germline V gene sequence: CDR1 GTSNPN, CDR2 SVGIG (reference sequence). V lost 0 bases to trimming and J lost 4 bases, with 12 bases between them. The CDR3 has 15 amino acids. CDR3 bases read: TGTGCCTGGAGTGTACTAGCAGGCGTTAATGAAAAA. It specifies CAWSVLAGVNEK. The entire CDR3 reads CAWSVLAGVNEKLFF.

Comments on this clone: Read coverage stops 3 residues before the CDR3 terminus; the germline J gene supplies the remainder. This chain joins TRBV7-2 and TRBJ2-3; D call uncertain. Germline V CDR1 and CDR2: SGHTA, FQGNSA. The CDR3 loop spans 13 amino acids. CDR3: CASSLAVAETQYF. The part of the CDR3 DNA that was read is TGTGCCAGCAGCTTAGCGGTCGCGGAGACG.

The covered CDR3 bases are TGTGCCAGTAGGCCGGGACAGGGAGGAGAGACC. Amino acids: CASRPGQGGET. In full, the CDR3 reads CASRPGQGGETQYF. J is TRBJ2-5 and V is TRBV19; the match to TRBD1 covers 9 bases. Coverage ceases 3 residues before the CDR3 finishes, and the germline J gene fills in the end. CDR3 length: 14 residues. J gave up 4 bases and V 6 bases, and 6 bases lay outside the gene matches. Germline V gives CDR1 LNHDA, CDR2 SQIVND (reference sequence).

The CDR3 sequence: CSALTRTGLTDTQYF. CDR3 DNA (partial): TGCAGTGCTCTCACCCGGACAGGGTTGACAGATACG. The V and J genes are TRBV20-1 and TRBJ2-3; 8 nucleotides match TRBD1. Read coverage stops 3 residues before the CDR3 terminus; the germline J gene supplies the remainder. Germline lookup yields CDR1 DFQATT and CDR2 SNEGSKA (reference sequence). The CDR3 is made up of 15 amino acids. The J segment lost 3 bases and the V segment lost 5 bases, leaving 10 bases of the junction unmatched.

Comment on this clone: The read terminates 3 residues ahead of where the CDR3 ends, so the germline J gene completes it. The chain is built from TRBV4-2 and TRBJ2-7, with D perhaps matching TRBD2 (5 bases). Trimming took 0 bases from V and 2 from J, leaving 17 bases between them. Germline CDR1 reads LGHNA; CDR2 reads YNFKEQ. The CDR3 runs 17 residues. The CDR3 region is CASSQERIGSGPYEQYF. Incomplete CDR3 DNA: TGTGCCAGCAGCCAAGAACGGATTGGCAGCGGCCCCTACGAG.

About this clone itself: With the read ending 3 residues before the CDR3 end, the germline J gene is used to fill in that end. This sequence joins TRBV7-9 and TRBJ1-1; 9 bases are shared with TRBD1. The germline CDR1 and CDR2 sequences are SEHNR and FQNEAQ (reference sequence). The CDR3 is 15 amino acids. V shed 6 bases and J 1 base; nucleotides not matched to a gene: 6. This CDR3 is CASREQGAPNTEAFF. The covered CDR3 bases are TGTGCCAGCAGGGAACAGGGGGCGCCGAACACTGAA.

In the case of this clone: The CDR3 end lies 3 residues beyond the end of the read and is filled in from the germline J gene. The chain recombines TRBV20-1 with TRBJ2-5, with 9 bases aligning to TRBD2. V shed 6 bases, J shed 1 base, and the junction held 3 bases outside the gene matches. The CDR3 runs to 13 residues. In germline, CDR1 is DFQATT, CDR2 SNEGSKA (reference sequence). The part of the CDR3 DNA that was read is TGCAGTGCGGCTAGCGGGGCCCAAGAGACC. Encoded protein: CSAASGAQET. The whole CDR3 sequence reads CSAASGAQETQYF.

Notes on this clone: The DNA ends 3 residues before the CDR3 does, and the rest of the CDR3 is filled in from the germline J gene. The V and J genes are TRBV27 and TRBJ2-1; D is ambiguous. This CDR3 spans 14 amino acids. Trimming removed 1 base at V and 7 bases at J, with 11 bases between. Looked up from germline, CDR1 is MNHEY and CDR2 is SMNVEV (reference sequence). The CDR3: CASSLLSSMNEQFF. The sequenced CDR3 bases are TGTGCCAGCAGTTTATTATCCAGTATGAATGAG.

CDR3 protein: CASSPYRASSYEQYF. The covered CDR3 bases are TGTGCCAGCTCCCCTTACAGGGCTTCCTCCTACGAG. The chain recombines TRBV18 with TRBJ2-7; tentative D call: TRBD1 (6 bases). Read data end 3 residues before the CDR3 end; the end is taken from the germline J gene. V dropped 6 bases and J dropped 0 bases, with 15 bases sitting between them. This CDR3 spans 15 amino acids. Germline lookup yields CDR1 KGHSH and CDR2 LQKENI. Looking up the rest from reference TRBV18 and TRBJ2-7 gives the full variable domain: NAGVMQNPRHLVRRRGQEARLRCSPMKGHSHVYWYRQLPEEGLKFMVYLQKENIIDESGMPKERFSAEFPKEGPSILRIQQVVRGDSAAYFCASSPYRASSYEQYFGPGTRLTVT.

The covered CDR3 bases are TGTGCCAGCAGCTTGGCCGGGACAGGCCAAGAGACC. Protein sequence: CASSLAGTGQET. In full, the CDR3 reads CASSLAGTGQETQYF. The genes are TRBV5-4 and TRBJ2-5, with TRBD1 matching 8 bases. From the germline J gene comes the end of the CDR3, since the read stops 3 residues before it. The CDR3 sequence is 15 residues long. V trimming: 0 bases; J trimming: 1 base; junction bases outside the gene matches: 2. Germline V lookup: CDR1 SGHNT, CDR2 YYREEE (reference sequence).

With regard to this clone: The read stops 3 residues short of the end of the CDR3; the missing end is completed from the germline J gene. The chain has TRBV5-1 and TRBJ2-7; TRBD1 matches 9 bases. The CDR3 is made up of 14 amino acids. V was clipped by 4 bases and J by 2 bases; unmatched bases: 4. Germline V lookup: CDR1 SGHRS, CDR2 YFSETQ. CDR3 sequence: CASSAGQGAYEQYF. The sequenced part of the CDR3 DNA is TGCGCCAGCAGCGCGGGACAGGGCGCCTACGAG.